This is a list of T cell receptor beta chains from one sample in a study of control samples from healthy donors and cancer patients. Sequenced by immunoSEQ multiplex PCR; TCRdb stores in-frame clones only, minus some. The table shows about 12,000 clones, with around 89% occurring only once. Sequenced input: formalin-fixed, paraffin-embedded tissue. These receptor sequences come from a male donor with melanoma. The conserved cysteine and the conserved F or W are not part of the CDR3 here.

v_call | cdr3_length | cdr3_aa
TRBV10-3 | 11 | AISDRQGGGYT
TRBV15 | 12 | ATTRDKVGNEQF
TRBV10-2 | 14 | ASSPTSGRVYNEQF
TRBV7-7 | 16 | ASSLARHRWKINSPLH
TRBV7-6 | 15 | ASSLGDRAYLTDTQY
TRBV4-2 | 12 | ASSQEPEAAEQY
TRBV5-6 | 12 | ASSLAPGEETQY
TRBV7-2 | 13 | ASSLVASDNSPLH
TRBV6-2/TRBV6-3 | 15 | ASSYSGRASSYNEQF
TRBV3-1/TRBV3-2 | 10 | ASSQLGATQY
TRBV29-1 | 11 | SVADRDGYGYT
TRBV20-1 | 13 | SASGGQGINSPLH
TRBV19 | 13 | ASSTERATNKKLF
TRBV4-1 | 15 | ASSQAGGAANNSPLH
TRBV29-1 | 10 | SVESRDYGYT
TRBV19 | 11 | ASSRADADTQY
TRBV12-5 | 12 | ASGLVLGMTEAF
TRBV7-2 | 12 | ASSNAGTVIGYT
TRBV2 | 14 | ASRPAGVGFLETQY
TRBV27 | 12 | ASSPRTLNTEAF
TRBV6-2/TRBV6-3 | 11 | ASSYRQNYGYT
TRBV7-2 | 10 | ASSEGADTQY
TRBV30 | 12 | AWSDRGYNEKLF
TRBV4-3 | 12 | ASSQGLGPNEQF
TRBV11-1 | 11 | ASSLAGGIEQF
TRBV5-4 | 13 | ASSPSGGPLEEQF
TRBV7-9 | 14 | ASSFPTSGSRNEQF
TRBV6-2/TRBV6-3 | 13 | ASSYKTSGRGEQF
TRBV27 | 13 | ASMWGASSTDTQY
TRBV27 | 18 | ASSSPGTSGRLGRSRELF
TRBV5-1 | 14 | ASSLSAGGLADTQY
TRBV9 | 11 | ASSVDPSNEQF